A single sample gave rise to the 28 T cell receptor beta chains below, sequenced in a study of identical twins. MiXCR, applied by TCRdb to the 5' RACE reads, yields one record per CDR3 protein. This sample has 200,000 to 250,000 distinct CDR3 sequences; roughly a tenth occur once, and the top ten carry 9% to 10%. Sequencing was carried out using memory T cells sorted from blood. These receptors were taken from a man aged 45-65 years in good health.

This chain joins TRBV7-6 and TRBJ1-3; no definite D call. CDR1 is SGHVS and CDR2 is FNYEAQ in the germline V gene. The CDR3 sequence is 14 residues long. Trimming took 5 bases from V and 0 from J, leaving 8 bases between them. CDR3 sequence: CASSLHGSGNTIYF. In nucleotides, the CDR3 is TGTGCCAGCAGCCTCCATGGCTCTGGAAACACCATATATTTT. Looking up the rest from reference TRBV7-6 and TRBJ1-3 gives the full variable domain: GAGVSQSPRYKVTKRGQDVALRCDPISGHVSLYWYRQALGQGPEFLTYFNYEAQQDKSGLPNDRFSAERPEGSISTLTIQRTEQRDSAMYRCASSLHGSGNTIYFGEGSWLTVV.

This clonotype was observed many times. The chain links TRBV9 to TRBJ2-7; a possible D gene is TRBD2 (6 bases). Germline assignment: CDR1 SGDLS and CDR2 YYNGEE. The CDR3 consists of 14 residues. V lost 6 bases and J lost 1, with 14 bases in between. CDR3 nucleotides: TGTGCCAGCAATGGGGGGACCGCATCCTACGAGCAGTACTTC. Its protein product is CASNGGTASYEQYF.

This clonotype was found a few times. The rearrangement joins TRBV12-3 or TRBV12-4 to TRBJ2-4; possibly TRBD2 for D (6 bases). The CDR3 extends over 15 amino acids. V was pared by 6 bases and J by 0 bases, with 12 bases between. Here the CDR3 reads CASSPAGLAKNIQYF. The DNA for the CDR3 is TGTGCCAGCAGCCCCGCGGGGTTAGCCAAAAACATTCAGTACTTC.

This clonotype was seen many times. V and J are TRBV28 and TRBJ1-1, with D tentatively TRBD1 (6 bases). This CDR3 comprises 14 residues. Trimming left V 2 bases short and J 5 bases short, with 12 bases between. Germline V lookup: CDR1 MDHEN, CDR2 SYDVKM. The CDR3 protein is CASSLGSGVTEAFF. In DNA form, the CDR3 reads TGTGCCAGCAGTTTAGGTTCAGGGGTGACTGAAGCTTTCTTT. Complete variable domain (other parts from reference TRBV28 and TRBJ1-1): DVKVTQSSRYLVKRTGEKVFLECVQDMDHENMFWYRQDPGLGLRLIYFSYDVKMKEKGDIPEGYSVSREKKERFSLILESASTNQTSMYLCASSLGSGVTEAFFGQGTRLTVV.

This clonotype was counted ten times or more. V and J are TRBV25-1 and TRBJ2-1, with D tentatively TRBD1 or TRBD2 (5 bases each). The CDR3 loop spans 13 amino acids. Per the germline V gene, CDR1 is MGHDK and CDR2 is SYGVNS. Trimming shortened V by 3 bases and J by 5 bases, and 8 bases separated the two germline ends. DNA of the CDR3: TGTGCCAGCAGTGAGGGACGACACAATGAGCAGTTCTTC. Translated, it gives CASSEGRHNEQFF.

This clonotype was counted only a few times. The chain has TRBV5-1 and TRBJ1-5; tentatively, D is TRBD1 (5 bases). The length of the CDR3 is 15 residues. V gave up 2 bases and J gave up 6 bases, with 15 bases separating them. The germline V gene encodes CDR1 SGHRS and CDR2 YFSETQ. In DNA form, the CDR3 reads TGCGCCAGCAGCTTTTCAGGGCTGTTAGGTCAGCCCCAGCATTTT. It yields the protein CASSFSGLLGQPQHF. Supplemented by reference TRBV5-1 and TRBJ1-5, the full variable domain reads KAGVTQTPRYLIKTRGQQVTLSCSPISGHRSVSWYQQTPGQGLQFLFEYFSETQRNKGNFPGRFSGRQFSNSRSEMNVSTLELGDSALYLCASSFSGLLGQPQHFGDGTRLSIL.

This clonotype has ten or more counts. The V call is TRBV20-1, the J call TRBJ1-2; TRBD1 aligns across 8 bases. CDR1 DFQATT and CDR2 SNEGSKA come from the germline V gene (reference sequence). The CDR3 is 13 amino acids. V dropped 3 bases and J dropped 6; count of bases not matched to a gene: 6. CDR3 nucleotide sequence: TGCAGTGCTAGTATCCAGGGGGCTAATGGCTACACCTTC. This translates into CSASIQGANGYTF.

This clonotype has more than one count but fewer than ten. The CDR3 nucleotides are TGTGCCATCAGTGAATTGGGTGAGCAGTTCTTC. Translating gives CAISELGEQFF. The chain carries TRBV10-3 and TRBJ2-1; D not certain. Trimming pared 3 bases from V and 9 bases from J, leaving 6 bases between. The CDR3 length is 11 residues. Per the germline V gene, CDR1 is ENHRY and CDR2 is SYGVKD.

This clonotype was recorded many times. The V gene is TRBV30, the J gene TRBJ1-1, with D possibly being TRBD1 (6 bases). Trimming shortened V by 2 bases and J by 3 bases, and 10 bases separated the two germline ends. The CDR3 is made up of 13 amino acids. Per the germline V gene, CDR1 is GTSNPN and CDR2 is SVGIG (reference sequence). CDR3 sequence: CAWSWGADTEAFF. The CDR3 bases are TGTGCCTGGAGTTGGGGGGCGGACACTGAAGCTTTCTTT.

The table lists this clonotype with a few counts. V is TRBV7-7 and J is TRBJ1-2; D uncertain. V lost 5 bases to trimming and J lost 4 bases, with 23 bases between them. The CDR3 contains 17 residues. Germline CDR1 SSHAT, CDR2 FNYEAQ (reference sequence). CDR3 DNA: TGTGCCAGCAGCCCCTTAAAGGCCGGAGGACCTAGCTATGGCTACACCTTC. It is translated as CASSPLKAGGPSYGYTF.

This clonotype came up many times. The chain uses TRBV7-2 and TRBJ2-2; D gene unclear. There are 14 residues in the CDR3. Germline V gene data show CDR1 as SGHTA and CDR2 as FQGNSA. The V end was cut by 5 bases, the J end by 2 bases, with 9 bases between. The CDR3 nucleotides are TGTGCCAGCAGCCCCCGAACAAACACCGGGGAGCTGTTTTTT. This gives the protein CASSPRTNTGELFF.

This clonotype was picked up many times. The V gene is TRBV7-9, the J gene TRBJ2-3; 7 positions agree with TRBD2. V shed 3 bases and J 2 bases; nucleotides not matched to a gene: 8. CDR1 and CDR2 (germline): SEHNR, FQNEAQ (reference sequence). The CDR3 contains 16 residues. The CDR3 sequence: CASSFSPGGFTDTQYF. As DNA, the CDR3 is TGTGCCAGCAGCTTCTCCCCGGGAGGTTTCACAGATACGCAGTATTTT.

There are many counts of this clonotype. This chain uses TRBV27 with TRBJ2-3; 8 bases are a match to TRBD2. Germline assignment: CDR1 MNHEY and CDR2 SMNVEV (reference sequence). Unmatched junction bases numbered 13, after V lost 2 bases and J lost 0 bases. The CDR3 spans 19 residues. The CDR3: CASSLTSGSPWTSTDTQYF. The CDR3 DNA reads as TGTGCCAGCAGTTTAACTAGCGGTTCTCCGTGGACTAGCACAGATACGCAGTATTTT.

This clonotype has at least ten counts. The chain combines TRBV7-2 with TRBJ1-5; D is unclear. V shed 3 bases and J shed 4 bases, with 13 bases lying between them. This CDR3 has 15 residues. The germline gives CDR1 SGHTA, CDR2 FQGNSA. The CDR3 region is CASSFSSGGNQPQHF. The CDR3, as DNA: TGTGCCAGCAGCTTTAGCTCGGGAGGGAATCAGCCCCAGCATTTT.

V usage is TRBV5-1 and J usage is TRBJ2-5; 11 bases map to TRBD2. The CDR3 runs 16 residues. Looked up from germline, CDR1 is SGHRS and CDR2 is YFSETQ. Germline trimming cut 1 base from V and 5 bases from J; bases unmatched to any gene: 7. The CDR3 DNA is TGCGCCAGCAGCTTGCGAGTAGCGGGGGGGACGGAGACCCAGTACTTC. The encoded protein is CASSLRVAGGTETQYF.

This clonotype was seen ten or more times. The gene calls are TRBV20-1 and TRBJ2-7, with a tentative D call TRBD1 (6 bases). The CDR3 runs 14 residues. V dropped 6 bases and J dropped 2 bases, with 17 bases sitting between them. CDR1 and CDR2 from the germline V gene are DFQATT and SNEGSKA (reference sequence). In DNA form, the CDR3 reads TGCAGTGCCTTGGGACAACTCGACGCCTACGAGCAGTACTTC. This translates into CSALGQLDAYEQYF.

Concerning this clonotype itself: A much larger clone sits a single nucleotide away, making a read error possible. The rearrangement links TRBV6-2 or TRBV6-3 to TRBJ1-5, with D possibly matching TRBD1 (5 bases). V dropped 6 bases and J dropped 2 bases, with 8 bases sitting between them. Germline-derived CDR1 and CDR2 are MNHEY and SVGEGT. The CDR3 consists of 13 residues. CDR3 sequence: CASSRDGNQPQHF. CDR3 sequence (DNA): TGTGCCAGCAGCCGGGACGGCAATCAGCCCCAGCATTTT.

The sample holds a few counts of this clonotype. CDR3 protein: CASSQGYMNNEQFF. CDR3 DNA sequence: TGTGCCAGCAGCCAAGGATATATGAACAATGAGCAGTTCTTC. The rearrangement uses TRBV3-1 and TRBJ2-1; D unclear. CDR3 length: 14 residues. V was clipped by 1 base and J by 5 bases, with 9 bases between them. Germline V gene lookup returns CDR1 LGHDT and CDR2 YNNKEL (reference sequence).

This clonotype was seen a handful of times. V is TRBV7-6 and J is TRBJ2-7, with D tentatively TRBD1 or TRBD2 (6 bases each). The V gene lost 1 base and the J gene lost 5 bases, with 12 bases spanning the gap. The V gene's germline CDR1 is SGHVS and CDR2 FNYEAQ. This CDR3 is 14 amino acids long. This chain's CDR3 is CASSLEQGGDEQYF. In DNA, the CDR3 is TGTGCCAGCAGCTTAGAACAGGGAGGCGACGAGCAGTACTTC.

This clonotype showed up just a few times. V is TRBV19 and J is TRBJ2-7; 8 bases match TRBD1. The germline V gene has CDR1 LNHDA and CDR2 SQIVND (reference sequence). With 6 bases clipped from V and 0 bases from J, the junction kept 7 bases outside the gene matches. CDR3 size: 15 residues. CDR3 nucleotide sequence: TGTGCCAGTAGCTACCGGACAGGGTCCTCCTACGAGCAGTACTTC. It translates to CASSYRTGSSYEQYF.

This clonotype was recorded many times. The rearrangement joins TRBV16 to TRBJ2-3; perhaps D is TRBD1 or TRBD2 (6 bases each). Trimming shortened V by 0 bases and J by 3 bases, and 13 bases separated the two germline ends. This CDR3 is 16 amino acids long. Germline values: CDR1 KGHSY, CDR2 FQNENV. The CDR3 here is CASSQSTGRMTDTQYF. CDR3 bases: TGTGCCAGCAGCCAATCCACAGGGAGGATGACAGATACGCAGTATTTT.

This clonotype was counted a few times. The V and J genes are TRBV2 and TRBJ1-5; D gene unclear. CDR1 is SNHLY and CDR2 is FYNNEI in the germline V gene. The V gene lost 7 bases and the J gene lost 4 bases, with 11 bases spanning the gap. This CDR3 spans 13 amino acids. For the CDR3, the DNA is TGTGCCAGCAAACCTGGGAGAAATCAGCCCCAGCATTTT. Its protein is CASKPGRNQPQHF.

This clonotype was counted many times. The V and J genes are TRBV25-1 and TRBJ2-3; 7 nucleotides align to TRBD1. V lost 10 bases and J lost 1; bases outside the gene matches: 2. Germline V gives CDR1 MGHDK, CDR2 SYGVNS. This CDR3 region has 12 residues. CDR3 sequence (DNA): TGTGCCACTACAGGGGGCACAGATACGCAGTATTTT. It is translated as CATTGGTDTQYF.

V gene TRBV4-1 combines with J gene TRBJ2-7, with D tentatively TRBD1 (6 bases). The germline V and J ends were trimmed by 3 bases and 4 bases, with 13 bases remaining between them. This CDR3 is 14 amino acids long. Germline V gene data show CDR1 as MGHRA and CDR2 as YSYEKL. The chain's CDR3 is CASSQGTPTYEQYF. The CDR3 bases are TGCGCCAGCAGCCAGGGGACACCTACATACGAGCAGTACTTC.

This clonotype has a count of ten or more. This sequence joins TRBV7-8 and TRBJ2-5; D possibly matches TRBD1 or TRBD2 (5 bases each). The germline V and J ends were trimmed by 1 base and 9 bases, with 15 bases remaining between them. The CDR3 extends over 14 amino acids. Germline CDR1 reads SGHVS; CDR2 reads FQNEAQ. The CDR3 loop is CASSLGSERGAQYF. CDR3 DNA sequence: TGTGCCAGCAGCTTAGGCAGCGAGAGAGGGGCCCAGTACTTC. The full variable domain, with the rest looked up from reference TRBV7-8 and TRBJ2-5, is GAGVSQSPRYKVAKRGQDVALRCDPISGHVSLFWYQQALGQGPEFLTYFQNEAQLDKSGLPSDRFFAERPEGSVSTLKIQRTQQEDSAVYLCASSLGSERGAQYFGPGTRLLVL.

V usage is TRBV7-9 and J usage is TRBJ2-7; D call uncertain. CDR1 is SEHNR, CDR2 FQNEAQ, per germline (reference sequence). Trimming took 5 bases from V and 6 from J, leaving 8 bases between them. The length of the CDR3 is 11 residues. The CDR3 DNA is TGTGCCAGCAGCGTAACAACCGAGCAGTACTTC. Its translation: CASSVTTEQYF.

The J gene is TRBJ2-3, the V gene TRBV7-2, with D perhaps matching TRBD2 (7 bases). Germline CDR1 SGHTA, CDR2 FQGNSA. Trimming removed 1 base at V and 4 bases at J, with 12 bases between. The CDR3 spans 15 residues. The CDR3 coding sequence is TGTGCCAGCAGCTTAGAGGGGGGGCCGGCAGATACGCAGTATTTT. Translation: CASSLEGGPADTQYF.

This clonotype has more than one count but fewer than ten. The J gene is TRBJ2-3, the V gene TRBV3-1; 12 positions match TRBD2. In germline, CDR1 is LGHDT, CDR2 YNNKEL (reference sequence). The CDR3 runs 18 residues. The V and J ends lost 4 bases and 2 bases, in that order; junction bases with no gene match: 10. CDR3 DNA sequence: TGTGCCAGCAGCCCTCGACTAGCGGGAGAAGGGAACACAGATACGCAGTATTTT. It translates to CASSPRLAGEGNTDTQYF.